A selection of T cell receptor beta chains follows, all from one sample in a study of T cell responses to AZD1222 COVID-19 vaccine. Libraries were prepared by immunoSEQ multiplex PCR; TCRdb keeps only in-frame clonotypes and omits some of them. Of around 130,000 clones in the sample, over 90% were seen once. This material consisted of peripheral blood, taken on day 0 of AZD1222 vaccination. These receptors were collected from an adult in good health. CDR3s leave out the opening cysteine and the closing phenylalanine or tryptophan. Each record gives: D gene, J gene, CDR3 length, V gene, CDR3 protein. The D gene is left open where the match is weak.

D gene: .
J gene: TRBJ2-5
CDR3 length: 13
V gene: TRBV4-1
CDR3 protein: ASSQARTVQETQY

D gene: TRBD2
J gene: TRBJ2-5
CDR3 length: 11
V gene: TRBV30
CDR3 protein: ACHSGGQETQY

D gene: .
J gene: TRBJ1-2
CDR3 length: 12
V gene: TRBV5-4
CDR3 protein: ASSLEGRTYGYT

D gene: TRBD1
J gene: TRBJ1-6
CDR3 length: 14
V gene: TRBV23-1
CDR3 protein: ASSQSGQGGNSPLH

D gene: .
J gene: TRBJ1-1
CDR3 length: 12
V gene: TRBV11-2
CDR3 protein: ASSLVRGGLEAF

D gene: TRBD1
J gene: TRBJ2-5
CDR3 length: 12
V gene: TRBV5-4
CDR3 protein: ASSINRGLVAQY

D gene: .
J gene: TRBJ2-1
CDR3 length: 13
V gene: TRBV21-1
CDR3 protein: ASNHSGRAINEQF

D gene: .
J gene: TRBJ1-2
CDR3 length: 12
V gene: TRBV7-8
CDR3 protein: ASSPWGTNYGYT

D gene: .
J gene: TRBJ2-1
CDR3 length: 13
V gene: TRBV6-5
CDR3 protein: ASSYSITVKTEQF

D gene: .
J gene: TRBJ1-2
CDR3 length: 12
V gene: TRBV3-1/TRBV3-2
CDR3 protein: ASSLIGSAGGYT

D gene: .
J gene: TRBJ2-7
CDR3 length: 12
V gene: TRBV7-9
CDR3 protein: ASSLADRTYEQY

D gene: TRBD1
J gene: TRBJ2-2
CDR3 length: 16
V gene: TRBV11-2
CDR3 protein: ASSKSGTGGGGRGELF

D gene: .
J gene: TRBJ1-2
CDR3 length: 12
V gene: TRBV10-3
CDR3 protein: AISESWTAYGYT

D gene: .
J gene: TRBJ1-1
CDR3 length: 12
V gene: TRBV28
CDR3 protein: ASSAGLPGTEAF

D gene: .
J gene: TRBJ2-7
CDR3 length: 13
V gene: TRBV4-1
CDR3 protein: ASSPRDGFPTEQY

D gene: .
J gene: TRBJ1-6
CDR3 length: 13
V gene: TRBV28
CDR3 protein: ASSLQGAGGSPLH

D gene: .
J gene: TRBJ2-7
CDR3 length: 12
V gene: TRBV7-2
CDR3 protein: ASSSVAAAYEQY

D gene: .
J gene: TRBJ1-5
CDR3 length: 10
V gene: TRBV5-8
CDR3 protein: AWSVLGQPQH

D gene: .
J gene: TRBJ1-5
CDR3 length: 13
V gene: TRBV27
CDR3 protein: ASSPPTGAYQPQH

D gene: .
J gene: TRBJ2-7
CDR3 length: 14
V gene: TRBV6-2/TRBV6-3
CDR3 protein: ASSWQVHKSSYEQY